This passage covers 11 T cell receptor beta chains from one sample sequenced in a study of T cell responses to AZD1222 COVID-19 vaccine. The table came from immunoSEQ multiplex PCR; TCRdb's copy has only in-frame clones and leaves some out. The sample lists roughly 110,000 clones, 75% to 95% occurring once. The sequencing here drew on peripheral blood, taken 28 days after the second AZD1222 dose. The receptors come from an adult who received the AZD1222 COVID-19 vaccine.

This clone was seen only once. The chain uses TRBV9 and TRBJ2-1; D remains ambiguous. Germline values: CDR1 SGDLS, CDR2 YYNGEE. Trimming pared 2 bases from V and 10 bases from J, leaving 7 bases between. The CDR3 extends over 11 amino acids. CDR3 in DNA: TGTGCCAGCAGCGTTGGGGAAGAGCAGTTCTTC. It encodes CASSVGEEQFF.

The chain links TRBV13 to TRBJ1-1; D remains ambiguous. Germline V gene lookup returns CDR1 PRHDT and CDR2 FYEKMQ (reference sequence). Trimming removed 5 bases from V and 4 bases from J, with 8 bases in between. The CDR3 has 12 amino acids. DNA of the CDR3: TGTGCCAGCAGCCTACGCACCACTGAAGCTTTCTTT. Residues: CASSLRTTEAFF.

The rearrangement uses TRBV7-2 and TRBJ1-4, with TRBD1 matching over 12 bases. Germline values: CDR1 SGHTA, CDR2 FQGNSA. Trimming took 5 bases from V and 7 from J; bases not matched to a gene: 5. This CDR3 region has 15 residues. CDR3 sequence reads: CASSNRDRGREKLFF. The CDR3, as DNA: TGTGCCAGCAGCAACCGGGACAGGGGGCGTGAAAAACTGTTTTTT.

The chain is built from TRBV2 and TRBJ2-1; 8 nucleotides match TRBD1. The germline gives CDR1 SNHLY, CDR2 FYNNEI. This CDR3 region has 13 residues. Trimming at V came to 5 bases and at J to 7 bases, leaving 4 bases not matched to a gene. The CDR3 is CASSLGQANEQFF. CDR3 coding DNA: TGTGCCAGCAGTTTGGGACAGGCGAATGAGCAGTTCTTC. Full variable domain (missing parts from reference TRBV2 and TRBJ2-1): EPEVTQTPSHQVTQMGQEVILRCVPISNHLYFYWYRQILGQKVEFLVSFYNNEISEKSEIFDDQFSVERPDGSNFTLKIRSTKLEDSAMYFCASSLGQANEQFFGPGTRLTVL.

Written as DNA, the CDR3 is TGTGCCAGCAGCAACAGGACTAGCGGTCGCTACGAGCAGTACTTC. It is translated as CASSNRTSGRYEQYF. The rearrangement links TRBV21-1 to TRBJ2-7; the table names TRBD2, a call not compared with the DNA. TRBV21-1 is a listed pseudogene. The CDR3 length is 15 residues.

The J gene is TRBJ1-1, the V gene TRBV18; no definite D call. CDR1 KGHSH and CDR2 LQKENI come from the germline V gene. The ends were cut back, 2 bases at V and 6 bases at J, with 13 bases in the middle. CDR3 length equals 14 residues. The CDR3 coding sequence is TGTGCCAGCTCACCAAGGGAGAGGGTAGCTGAAGCTTTCTTT. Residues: CASSPRERVAEAFF.

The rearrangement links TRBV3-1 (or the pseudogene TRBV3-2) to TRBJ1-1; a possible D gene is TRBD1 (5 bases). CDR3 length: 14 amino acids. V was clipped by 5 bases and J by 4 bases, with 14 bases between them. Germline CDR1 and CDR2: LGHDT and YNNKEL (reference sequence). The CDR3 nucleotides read TGTGCCAGCAGCGGGGCCGGGTCGGGCACTGAAGCTTTCTTT. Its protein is CASSGAGSGTEAFF.

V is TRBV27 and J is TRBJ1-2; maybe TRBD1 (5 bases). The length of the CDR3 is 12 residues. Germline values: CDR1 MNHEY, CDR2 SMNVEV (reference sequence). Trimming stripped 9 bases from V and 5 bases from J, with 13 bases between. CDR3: CASSTGGYGYTF. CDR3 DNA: TGTGCCAGTTCTACTGGGGGGTATGGCTACACCTTC.

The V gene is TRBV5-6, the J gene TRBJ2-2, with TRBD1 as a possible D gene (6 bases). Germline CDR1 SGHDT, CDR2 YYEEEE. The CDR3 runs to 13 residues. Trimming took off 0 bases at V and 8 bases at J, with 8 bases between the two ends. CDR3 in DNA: TGTGCCAGCAGCTTGGTGGGGGCTGGGGAGCTGTTTTTT. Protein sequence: CASSLVGAGELFF.

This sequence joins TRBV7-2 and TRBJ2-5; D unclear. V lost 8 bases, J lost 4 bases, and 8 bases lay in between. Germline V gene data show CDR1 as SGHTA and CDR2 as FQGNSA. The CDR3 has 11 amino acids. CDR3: CASALGETQYF. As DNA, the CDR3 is TGTGCCAGCGCCTTGGGAGAGACCCAGTACTTC.

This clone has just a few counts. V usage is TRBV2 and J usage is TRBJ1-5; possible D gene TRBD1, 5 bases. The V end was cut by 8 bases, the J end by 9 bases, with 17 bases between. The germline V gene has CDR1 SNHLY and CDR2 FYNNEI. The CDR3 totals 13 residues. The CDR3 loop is CASSPGELGPQHF. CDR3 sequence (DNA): TGTGCCAGCTCCCCGGGGGAACTGGGGCCCCAGCATTTT. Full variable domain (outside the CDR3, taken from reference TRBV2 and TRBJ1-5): EPEVTQTPSHQVTQMGQEVILRCVPISNHLYFYWYRQILGQKVEFLVSFYNNEISEKSEIFDDQFSVERPDGSNFTLKIRSTKLEDSAMYFCASSPGELGPQHFGDGTRLSIL.